This T cell receptor beta chain was sequenced during a study of PD-1 blockade in classical Hodgkin lymphoma (TCRdb year 2020). About the study as a whole: Nivolumab dosing was 3 mg/kg intravenously every 2 weeks, continuing until either disease progression or unacceptable toxicity. To define a peripheral blood immune signature of response to PD-1 blockade in classical Hodgkin lymphoma, the study combined TCR beta sequencing with CyTOF.

The Qiagen DNeasy kit was used to extract genomic DNA both from unsorted PBMCs and from the negatively selected CD4+ and CD8+ fractions. Using primers that anneal to V and J segments, immunoSEQ multiplex PCR amplified the TCR beta CDR3 regions. A synthetic immune receptor repertoire was used to minimize amplification bias, and any residual bias was removed computationally once sequencing was done. Processing in the source paper ran as follows. Repertoire diversity was quantified as the Shannon entropy index using custom Python scripts. Unsorted, CD4+ and CD8+ repertoires were examined separately, except in combined analyses, for which CD4+ and CD8+ sequences were merged in silico. Clonal expansion was defined as a frequency increase of at least 2-fold after treatment compared with C1D1, and clones undetected at baseline were assigned a pseudocount of 0.5. Singleton clones were defined as clones with 0 or 1 copy at C1D1, and non-singleton clones were defined as clones with 2 or more copies. Clones expanded in unsorted samples were assigned a CD4+, CD8+ or unknown annotation through matching of protein sequences in sorted samples from the same patient. Wilcoxon tests on paired samples were used to test changes in diversity from C1D1 to C4D1. This immuneACCESS table, as held by TCRdb, lists in-frame sequences with V and J called but not all clones. Of the missing ones, under half trace to an unresolved V gene in checked studies; the others have no known cause. From that table come the V and J calls and clone size; the DNA was used to work out D and trimming. The sample has roughly 94,000 clones on record, approximately 94% of them singletons. Approximately 2% of the sample is held by the ten biggest clonotypes.

Overall study results and their limits: Patients starting nivolumab less than 1 year after ASCT had lower diversity and were excluded from later analyses to avoid confounding by immune reconstitution. A significant rise by C4D1 was seen in CD4+ but not CD8+ TCR diversity (p=0.0027 vs p=0.16), with the rise being most apparent in complete responders (p=0.02). Baseline TCR diversity was reported to be lower in newly diagnosed patients than in healthy donors, and even lower in relapsed/refractory patients. Among trial patients, those achieving complete response had baseline diversity similar to that of newly diagnosed patients, while diversity was significantly lower in partial responders and progressors. The study was restricted to a single clinical trial cohort, and the causes of repertoire differences, possibly disease activity or prior therapy, were left undefined.

This specimen's time point label, interpreted: cycle 4 day 1 (C4D1), after five to seven weeks of nivolumab. Relapse after autologous stem cell transplantation had occurred in all trial patients, and cohorts A, B and C were distinguished by prior brentuximab vedotin exposure. A total of fewer than 65 patients with relapsed/refractory classical Hodgkin lymphoma made up the trial cohort, and each patient's best overall response was complete response, partial response or progressive disease. Single-agent nivolumab was administered to trial patients in the multi-cohort phase II CheckMate 205 trial. An independent review committee assessed best overall response using the 2007 International Working Group response criteria. Trial PBMCs were collected immediately before nivolumab initiation (C1D1) and during therapy at cycle 2 day 1 and cycle 4 day 1. Peripheral blood was collected in 8 mL Vacutainer Cell Preparation Tubes, from which PBMCs were isolated by centrifugation and then cryopreserved.

As to this clone: Its antigen target is currently unknown. The record has no base qualities; no much larger clone is one base away.

The junction shows trimming of 4 bases on V and 4 bases on J, plus 19 bases between the germline ends. Via the germline V gene, CDR1 is SGHAT and CDR2 FQNNGV. The CDR3 has 16 amino acids, counting the end cysteine and phenylalanine. The only DNA kept is the CDR3, 48 bases in frame from the first base. The sample here was peripheral blood mononuclear cells (PBMCs), taken before the fourth cycle of nivolumab. The V and J genes are TRBV11-2 and TRBJ1-2; the D region possibly corresponds to TRBD1 (5 bases align). The receptor comes from a human donor with classical Hodgkin lymphoma. The encoded CDR3 is CASSSGETARGYGYTF. In nucleotide form, the sequence is TGTGCCAGCAGCTCCGGGGAGACAGCACGCGGCTATGGCTACACCTTC.